This T cell receptor (beta chain) was retrieved from a study of shared clonotypes between healthy human individuals. Study-level points and caveats: Sample collection involved blood only; tissue repertoires are likely different.

Nashville, Tennessee was home to all donors, each a Caucasian adult. CD45RA-negative memory and CD45RA+ naive subsets were split from the CD4+ cells. This clone has only one observation. Its antigen is currently unknown. As handled by the study authors: Junction-only sequences without quality scores came from ImmunoSEQ, so filtering differed. TCRdb keeps only in-frame clones here, not all; method: immunoSEQ multiplex PCR. From that table come the V and J calls and clone size; the DNA was used to work out D and trimming. The sample lists under 2,500,000 clones, approximately 96% occurring once. Sample: naive CD4+ T cells sorted from blood. Specified subset: CD45RA+ positively selected. This clonotype was sampled from a man aged 18 to 30 in good health.

DNA for the CDR3: TGTGCCAGCAGACTCGGACAGGGGCTTGGCGAGCAGTACTTC. Translated: CASRLGQGLGEQYF. This chain uses TRBV6-6 with TRBJ2-7, with 9 bases matching TRBD1. J was trimmed by 6 bases and V by 6 bases; bases with no gene match: 9. Germline-derived CDR1 and CDR2 are MNHNY and SVGAGI (reference sequence). The CDR3 loop spans 14 amino acids.